Below are 2 T cell receptor beta chains sequenced from a single sample in a study of blood T cells in healthy people across ages. PCR was performed a second time for about 7 to 11 cycles using a sample-barcoded 5' primer and a J-beta primer mix. TCRdb re-called the 5' RACE reads through MiXCR, storing one row per CDR3 protein. Among roughly 800,000 distinct CDR3 sequences, 55% to 75% were seen once, and the ten largest hold 22%. Input material: blood. The receptors come from a man aged 25-45 years in good health.

This clonotype has a handful of counts. The V call is TRBV29-1, the J call TRBJ2-3, with D perhaps matching TRBD2 (5 bases). CDR3 length equals 14 residues. Looked up from germline, CDR1 is SQVTM and CDR2 is ANQGSEA. The V end was cut by 6 bases, the J end by 1 base, with 14 bases between. CDR3 sequence reads: CSVTTNSGTDTQYF. DNA for the CDR3: TGCAGCGTCACCACCAATAGCGGCACAGATACGCAGTATTTT.

The chain couples TRBV20-1 to TRBJ1-2; D is possibly TRBD1 (5 bases). V gave up 1 base and J gave up 4 bases, with 13 bases separating them. In germline, CDR1 is DFQATT, CDR2 SNEGSKA (reference sequence). The CDR3 has 14 amino acids. This CDR3 reads CSARGQGEAYGYTF. For the CDR3, the DNA is TGCAGTGCTAGAGGGCAGGGTGAAGCCTATGGCTACACCTTC.